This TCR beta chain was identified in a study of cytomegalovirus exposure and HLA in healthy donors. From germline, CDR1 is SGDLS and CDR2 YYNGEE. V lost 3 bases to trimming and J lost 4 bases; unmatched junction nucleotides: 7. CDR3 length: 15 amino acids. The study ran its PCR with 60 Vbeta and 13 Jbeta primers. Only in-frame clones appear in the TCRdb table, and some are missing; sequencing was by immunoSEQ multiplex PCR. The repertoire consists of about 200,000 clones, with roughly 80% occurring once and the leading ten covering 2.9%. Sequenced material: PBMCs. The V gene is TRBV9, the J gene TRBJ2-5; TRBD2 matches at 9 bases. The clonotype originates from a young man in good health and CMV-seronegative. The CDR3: CASSEGLALRETQYF. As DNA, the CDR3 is TGTGCCAGCAGCGAGGGACTAGCCCTCCGAGAGACCCAGTACTTC.